A single sample gave rise to the 29 T cell receptor beta chains below, sequenced in a study of T cells in Graves' hyperthyroidism and ophthalmopathy. The CDR3 regions of TCR beta were amplified from RNA transcripts. The TCR CDR3 was amplified in a first-round RT-PCR using the HTBI primer set. MiXCR, applied by TCRdb to the multiplex PCR reads, yields one record per CDR3 protein. The sample has about 270,000 distinct CDR3 sequences; approximately 25% are singletons. Sequenced sample: blood. These TCRs come from a woman in her thirties or forties with Graves' ophthalmopathy.

The chain is built from TRBV29-1 and TRBJ2-2, with TRBD1 matching 7 bases. The CDR3 extends over 11 amino acids. Trimming cost V 4 bases and J 9 bases; bases outside gene matches: 2. The germline CDR1 and CDR2 sequences are SQVTM and ANQGSEA. The DNA for the CDR3 is TGCAGCGTTGGACAGGGCCGGGAGCTGTTTTTT. As protein: CSVGQGRELFF.

This clonotype was recorded many times. The chain couples TRBV9 to TRBJ1-6; 7 positions agree with TRBD1. Germline V gene lookup returns CDR1 SGDLS and CDR2 YYNGEE. The CDR3 is made up of 16 amino acids. Trimming at V came to 2 bases and at J to 6 bases, leaving 8 bases not matched to a gene. The DNA of the CDR3 is TGTGCCAGCAGCGTTACCCGGGACAGTGCTAATTCACCCCTCCACTTT. This gives the protein CASSVTRDSANSPLHF.

The chain links TRBV12-3 or TRBV12-4 to TRBJ1-5; maybe TRBD1 (6 bases). There are 12 residues in the CDR3. Trimming removed 5 bases from V and 6 bases from J, with 8 bases in between. The CDR3 region is CASSHRVQPQHF. The CDR3 DNA is TGTGCCAGCAGTCACAGGGTTCAGCCCCAGCATTTT.

This clonotype occurred many times. This rearrangement joins TRBV7-9 to TRBJ2-7; 8 positions match TRBD1. The J segment lost 2 bases and the V segment lost 4 bases, leaving 7 bases of the junction unmatched. CDR1 and CDR2 from the germline V gene are SEHNR and FQNEAQ (reference sequence). This CDR3 has 15 amino acids. The CDR3 reads CASSSGQASAYEQYF. DNA for the CDR3: TGTGCCAGCAGCTCGGGACAGGCGTCCGCCTACGAGCAGTACTTC.

This clonotype was observed many times. The chain couples TRBV29-1 to TRBJ1-1; D not resolved. With 3 bases removed from V and 6 bases from J, the gap between germline ends came to 11 bases. Germline CDR1 reads SQVTM; CDR2 reads ANQGSEA. The CDR3 has 12 residues. For the CDR3, the DNA is TGCAGCGTTGAGCGGGGTACCCCTGAAGCTTTCTTT. Translation: CSVERGTPEAFF.

The chain recombines TRBV6-2 or TRBV6-3 with TRBJ2-7; TRBD1 agrees at 7 bases. The trim removed 9 bases at V and 5 bases at J, leaving 7 bases unmatched. This CDR3 has 12 amino acids. Germline lookup yields CDR1 MNHEY and CDR2 SVGEGT. The CDR3 protein is CASRDRVDEQYF. The CDR3 bases are TGTGCCAGTAGAGACAGGGTCGACGAGCAGTACTTC.

This clonotype was detected only a few times. The chain employs TRBV4-1 and TRBJ2-2; 9 bases match TRBD1. The CDR3 runs 16 residues. Germline V CDR1 and CDR2: MGHRA, YSYEKL. V gave up 1 base and J gave up 3 bases; unmatched junction bases: 3. This CDR3 is CASSQVQGADTGELFF. In DNA form, the CDR3 reads TGCGCCAGCAGCCAAGTACAGGGGGCCGACACCGGGGAGCTGTTTTTT.

This clonotype was seen only once. One end of the junction fails to match germline, which may point to a read error. This chain links TRBV2 with TRBJ2-7; no reliable D call. The CDR3 sequence is 12 residues long. Germline V lookup: CDR1 SNHLY, CDR2 FYNNEI. CDR3 in amino acids: CASTWQGPLQDF. In DNA, the CDR3 is TGTGCCAGCACCTGGCAAGGACCCCTGCAAGACTTC.

This clonotype was detected many times. J is TRBJ2-2 and V is TRBV24-1, with 10 bases lining up with TRBD1. Germline CDR1 is KGHDR and CDR2 is SFDVKD. V lost 5 bases, J lost 5 bases, and 4 bases stayed unmatched. CDR3 length: 15 residues. The CDR3 here is CATSGTGGITGELFF. The CDR3 bases are TGTGCCACCAGTGGGACAGGGGGAATTACCGGGGAGCTGTTTTTT.

This clonotype was observed at least ten times. The chain links TRBV12-3 or TRBV12-4 to TRBJ2-7; D not certain. The CDR3 consists of 13 residues. V lost 3 bases, J lost 1 base, and 7 bases lay in between. CDR3 bases: TGTGCCAGCAGTTTGGCTCAGTCCTACGAGCAGTACTTC. This translates into CASSLAQSYEQYF.

The gene calls are TRBV11-2 and TRBJ2-3; 12 positions agree with TRBD2. V gave up 4 bases and J gave up 3 bases; unmatched junction bases: 5. CDR1 and CDR2 (germline): SGHAT, FQNNGV. The CDR3 covers 16 residues. This CDR3 reads CASSSWTSGNTDTQYF. The CDR3 bases are TGTGCCAGCAGCTCTTGGACTAGCGGGAATACAGATACGCAGTATTTT.

The rearrangement links TRBV30 to TRBJ2-7, with TRBD2 matching 14 bases. This CDR3 region has 13 residues. CDR1 GTSNPN and CDR2 SVGIG come from the germline V gene (reference sequence). Unmatched junction bases numbered 1, after V lost 3 bases and J lost 6 bases. CDR3 DNA: TGTGCCTGGAGGGGGACTAGCGGGAGCGAGCAGTACTTC. As protein: CAWRGTSGSEQYF.

V is TRBV5-1 and J is TRBJ2-7; TRBD2 is a possible D gene (5 bases). The CDR3 runs 15 residues. Germline CDR1 SGHRS, CDR2 YFSETQ. The germline V and J ends were trimmed by 2 bases and 2 bases, with 14 bases remaining between them. CDR3 region: CASSLTPGNTYEQYF. The CDR3 DNA is TGCGCCAGCAGCTTAACTCCGGGAAACACCTACGAGCAGTACTTC.

This clonotype appeared many times. The chain uses TRBV20-1 and TRBJ1-1; 7 bases match TRBD1. V dropped 1 base and J dropped 4; count of bases not matched to a gene: 9. CDR1 DFQATT and CDR2 SNEGSKA come from the germline V gene (reference sequence). This CDR3 comprises 15 residues. The CDR3 loop is CSARGLGQKGTEAFF. The CDR3 DNA reads TGCAGTGCTAGAGGCCTGGGACAGAAAGGCACTGAAGCTTTCTTT.

This clonotype was seen ten or more times. The chain combines TRBV20-1 with TRBJ1-1; D gene unclear. The CDR3 length is 13 residues. The V gene's germline CDR1 is DFQATT and CDR2 SNEGSKA (reference sequence). Trimming took off 3 bases at V and 2 bases at J, with 10 bases between the two ends. The CDR3 sequence: CSASDKFNTEAFF. In nucleotides, the CDR3 is TGCAGTGCTAGTGACAAGTTCAACACTGAAGCTTTCTTT.

This clonotype was recorded many times. The chain recombines TRBV28 with TRBJ2-7; 10 nucleotides match TRBD1. The CDR3 length is 15 residues. From germline, CDR1 is MDHEN and CDR2 SYDVKM. J lost 4 bases, V lost 8 bases, and 11 bases had no gene match. The CDR3 nucleotides are TGTGCCAGCCAAGAAAGCGGGACAGGGGTTTACGAGCAGTACTTC. As protein: CASQESGTGVYEQYF. The entire variable domain, with the rest obtained from reference TRBV28 and TRBJ2-7, is as follows: DVKVTQSSRYLVKRTGEKVFLECVQDMDHENMFWYRQDPGLGLRLIYFSYDVKMKEKGDIPEGYSVSREKKERFSLILESASTNQTSMYLCASQESGTGVYEQYFGPGTRLTVT.

With regard to this clonotype: A read error may be the cause here, since a much bigger clone is one base away. The CDR3 end shows no conserved phenylalanine or tryptophan, and so a read error is likely. The J gene is TRBJ2-2, the V gene TRBV5-1; tentatively, D is TRBD1 (6 bases). The germline V gene encodes CDR1 SGHRS and CDR2 YFSETQ. V shed 5 bases and J shed 1 base, with 12 bases lying between them. This CDR3 contains 15 residues. CDR3 in DNA: TGCGCCAGCAGTATTGGGGGCGTGAACACCGGGGAGCTGTTTGTT. It yields the protein CASSIGGVNTGELFV.

There are a few counts of this clonotype. The chain combines TRBV20-1 with TRBJ2-3; 7 bases fit TRBD2. The CDR3 covers 15 residues. Germline values: CDR1 DFQATT, CDR2 SNEGSKA (reference sequence). V trimming: 6 bases; J trimming: 2 bases; junction bases outside the gene matches: 11. The CDR3 region has the DNA TGCAGTGCAACTATCCTAGCGGAAAACACAGATACGCAGTATTTT. Translation: CSATILAENTDTQYF.

This clonotype was detected many times. The genes are TRBV6-1 and TRBJ2-5; 7 bases map to TRBD1. Trimming took 4 bases from V and 0 from J; bases not matched to a gene: 2. The CDR3 extends over 14 amino acids. Germline CDR1 reads MNHNS; CDR2 reads SASEGT. The CDR3 sequence is CASSVGQDQETQYF. CDR3 nucleotides: TGTGCCAGCAGTGTAGGACAGGACCAAGAGACCCAGTACTTC.

The chain joins TRBV6-1 to TRBJ1-6; D is uncertain. This CDR3 is built from 14 residues. CDR1 is MNHNS, CDR2 SASEGT, per germline. V lost 6 bases, J lost 10 bases, and 16 bases lay in between. CDR3: CASRETVGRSPLHF. The CDR3 nucleotides are TGTGCCAGCAGGGAAACAGTGGGGAGATCACCCCTCCACTTT.

The chain links TRBV13 to TRBJ1-2, with D perhaps TRBD1 (6 bases). The CDR3 spans 14 residues. Trimming removed 0 bases at V and 8 bases at J, with 13 bases between. Germline V gene sequence: CDR1 PRHDT, CDR2 FYEKMQ (reference sequence). CDR3: CASSLGGQKGGYTF. CDR3 bases: TGTGCCAGCAGCTTAGGGGGACAAAAGGGCGGCTACACCTTC.

As for this clonotype: The missing conserved phenylalanine or tryptophan at the end of this CDR3 makes a read error likely. The chain is built from TRBV11-1 and TRBJ1-1, with D perhaps matching TRBD1 (5 bases). This CDR3 contains 15 residues. Germline lookup yields CDR1 SGHAT and CDR2 FQDESV (reference sequence). The CDR3 DNA follows: TGTGCCAGCAGCTTAGAGGCAGGGAGGACGACTGGAGCTTTCTCT. It encodes CASSLEAGRTTGAFS.

This clonotype came up many times. The rearrangement uses TRBV28 and TRBJ1-1, with D hard to call. Germline CDR1 is MDHEN and CDR2 is SYDVKM. Trimming took off 7 bases at V and 0 bases at J, with 15 bases between the two ends. The CDR3 spans 15 residues. This CDR3 is CASTPPPEMNTEAFF. CDR3 nucleotide sequence: TGTGCCAGCACCCCTCCCCCAGAGATGAACACTGAAGCTTTCTTT.

This clonotype was recorded a few times. The V gene is TRBV7-4, the J gene TRBJ2-7, with TRBD1 matching over 9 bases. Germline V gene data show CDR1 as SGHVT and CDR2 as SQSDAQ. The CDR3 is 15 amino acids. V lost 5 bases and J lost 5; bases outside the gene matches: 10. CDR3 in DNA: TGTGCCAGCAGCCCCTCGACAGGGGGTATCGACGAGCAGTACTTC. Encoded protein: CASSPSTGGIDEQYF.

Comments on this clonotype: At one of its ends the junction is not consistent with the germline gene, which may arise from a read error. J is TRBJ2-7 and V is TRBV7-2, with 7 bases matching TRBD1. In germline, CDR1 is SGHTA, CDR2 FQGNSA. This CDR3 is built from 14 residues. Here the CDR3 DNA reads TGTGTCAGCAGCTTTGGGACAGCCCCCTACGAGCAGTACTTC. Its translation is CVSSFGTAPYEQYF.

About this clonotype: A much more abundant neighbour one base away suggests this may be a read error. The chain recombines TRBV15 with TRBJ2-7; no reliable D call. The V and J ends lost 8 bases and 2 bases respectively, with 7 bases between them. The germline V gene has CDR1 LNHNV and CDR2 YYDKDF (reference sequence). The CDR3 runs 11 residues. DNA for the CDR3: TGTGCCACCGGGATTACCTACGAGCAGTACTTC. Translation gives CATGITYEQYF.

This clonotype was seen ten or more times. DNA for the CDR3: TGTGCCAGCAGCGCAACGGACAGGTCGCCCTACGAGCAGTACTTC. Residues: CASSATDRSPYEQYF. The chain has TRBV5-4 and TRBJ2-7; 7 nucleotides agree with TRBD1. Germline V gives CDR1 SGHNT, CDR2 YYREEE (reference sequence). This CDR3 is 15 amino acids long. V was clipped by 4 bases and J by 2 bases; unmatched bases: 9.

The chain joins TRBV6-1 to TRBJ2-7; TRBD2 matches at 9 bases. The CDR3 loop spans 11 amino acids. CDR1 MNHNS and CDR2 SASEGT come from the germline V gene. The trim removed 11 bases at V and 4 bases at J, leaving 3 bases unmatched. The CDR3 here is CACGGAYEQYF. The CDR3 nucleotides read TGTGCCTGCGGGGGGGCGTACGAGCAGTACTTC.

This clonotype was seen at least ten times. The chain links TRBV7-9 to TRBJ2-7; no firm D call. This CDR3 spans 12 amino acids. The germline V gene has CDR1 SEHNR and CDR2 FQNEAQ (reference sequence). Trimming pared 1 base from V and 5 bases from J, leaving 6 bases between. The chain's CDR3 is CASSLVEDEQYF. The CDR3 nucleotides are TGTGCCAGCAGCTTAGTAGAGGACGAGCAGTACTTC.